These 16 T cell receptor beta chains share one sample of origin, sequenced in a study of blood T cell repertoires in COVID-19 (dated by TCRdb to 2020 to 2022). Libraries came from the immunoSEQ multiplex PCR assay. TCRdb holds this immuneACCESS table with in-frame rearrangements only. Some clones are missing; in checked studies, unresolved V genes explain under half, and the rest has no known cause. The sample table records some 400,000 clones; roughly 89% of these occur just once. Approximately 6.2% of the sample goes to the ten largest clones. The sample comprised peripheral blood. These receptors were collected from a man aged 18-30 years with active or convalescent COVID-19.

CDR3 nucleotides: TGTGCCAGCAGTTTACCGACAGGGCTTAATTCACCCCTCCACTTT. Its protein product is CASSLPTGLNSPLHF. The V call is TRBV27, the J call TRBJ1-6, with 7 bases lining up with TRBD1. The CDR3 length is 15 residues. Unmatched junction bases numbered 4, after V lost 2 bases and J lost 6 bases. Germline CDR1 reads MNHEY; CDR2 reads SMNVEV (reference sequence).

The CDR3 nucleotides are TGTGCCAGCAGCTTAGTGACGGGGAACACCGGGGAGCTGTTTTTT. Translation gives CASSLVTGNTGELFF. The J gene is TRBJ2-2, the V gene TRBV7-9; no reliable D call. The CDR3 is 15 residues long. Per the germline V gene, CDR1 is SEHNR and CDR2 is FQNEAQ (reference sequence). The V end was cut by 1 base, the J end by 1 base, with 7 bases between.

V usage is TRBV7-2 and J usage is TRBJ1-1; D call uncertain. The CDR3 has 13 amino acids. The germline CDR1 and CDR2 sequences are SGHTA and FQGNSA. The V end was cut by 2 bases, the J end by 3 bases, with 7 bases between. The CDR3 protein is CASSLIGDTEAFF. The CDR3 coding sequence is TGTGCCAGCAGCTTAATCGGGGACACTGAAGCTTTCTTT.

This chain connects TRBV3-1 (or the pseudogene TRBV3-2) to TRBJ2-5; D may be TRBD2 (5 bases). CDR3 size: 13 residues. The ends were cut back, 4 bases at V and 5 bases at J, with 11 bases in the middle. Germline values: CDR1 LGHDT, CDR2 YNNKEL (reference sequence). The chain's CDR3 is CASSPLGLETQYF. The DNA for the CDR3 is TGTGCCAGCAGCCCCCTAGGACTGGAGACCCAGTACTTC.

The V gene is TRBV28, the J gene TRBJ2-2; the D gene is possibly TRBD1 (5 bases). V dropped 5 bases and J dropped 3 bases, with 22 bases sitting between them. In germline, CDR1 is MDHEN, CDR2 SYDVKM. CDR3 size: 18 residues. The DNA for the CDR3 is TGTGCCAGCAGTGTTATATGGGGTGGCAGGGATTACACCGGGGAGCTGTTTTTT. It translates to CASSVIWGGRDYTGELFF.

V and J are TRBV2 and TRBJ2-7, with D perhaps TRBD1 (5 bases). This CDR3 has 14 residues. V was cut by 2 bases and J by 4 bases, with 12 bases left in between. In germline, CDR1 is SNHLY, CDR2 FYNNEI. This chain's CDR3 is CASSESSREYEQYF. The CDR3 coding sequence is TGTGCCAGCAGTGAATCGTCCAGGGAATACGAGCAGTACTTC.

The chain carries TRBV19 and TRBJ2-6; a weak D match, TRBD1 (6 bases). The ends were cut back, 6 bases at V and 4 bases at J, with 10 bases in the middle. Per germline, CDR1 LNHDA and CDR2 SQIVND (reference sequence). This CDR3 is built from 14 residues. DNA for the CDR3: TGTGCCAGTAGCACCACAGGGGGGGCCAACGTCCTGACTTTC. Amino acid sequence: CASSTTGGANVLTF.

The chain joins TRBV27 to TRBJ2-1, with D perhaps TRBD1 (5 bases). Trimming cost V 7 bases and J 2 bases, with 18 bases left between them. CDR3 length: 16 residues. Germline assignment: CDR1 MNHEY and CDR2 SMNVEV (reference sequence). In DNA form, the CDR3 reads TGTGCCAGCACCCCAGGGTGGGCGAGTACCTACAATGAGCAGTTCTTC. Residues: CASTPGWASTYNEQFF.

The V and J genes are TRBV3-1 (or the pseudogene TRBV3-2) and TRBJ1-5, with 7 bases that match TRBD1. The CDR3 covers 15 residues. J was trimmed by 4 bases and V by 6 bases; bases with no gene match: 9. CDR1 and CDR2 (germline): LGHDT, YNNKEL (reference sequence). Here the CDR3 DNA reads TGTGCCAGCAGAAAAGGAGGGGACAGTAATCAGCCCCAGCATTTT. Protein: CASRKGGDSNQPQHF.

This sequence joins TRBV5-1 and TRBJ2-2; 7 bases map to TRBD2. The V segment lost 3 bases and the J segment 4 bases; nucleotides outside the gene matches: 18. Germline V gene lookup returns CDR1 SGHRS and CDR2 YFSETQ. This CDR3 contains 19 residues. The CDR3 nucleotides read TGCGCCAGCAGCTGGGCTAGCGGAATCATACGCCGTGGCACCGGGGAGCTGTTTTTT. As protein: CASSWASGIIRRGTGELFF.

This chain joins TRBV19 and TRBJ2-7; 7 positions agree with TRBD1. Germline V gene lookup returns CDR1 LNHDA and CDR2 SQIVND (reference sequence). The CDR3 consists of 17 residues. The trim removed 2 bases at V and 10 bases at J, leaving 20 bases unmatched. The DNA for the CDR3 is TGTGCCAGTAGTATATCGTTACGTAGGACAGGAAAACTGGAACAGTACTTC. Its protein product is CASSISLRRTGKLEQYF.

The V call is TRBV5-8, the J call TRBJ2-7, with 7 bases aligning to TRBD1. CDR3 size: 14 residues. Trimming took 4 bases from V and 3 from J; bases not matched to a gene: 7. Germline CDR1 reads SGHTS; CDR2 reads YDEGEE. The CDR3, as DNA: TGTGCCAGCAGCCCGACAGGGTTCGGCTACGAGCAGTACTTC. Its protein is CASSPTGFGYEQYF.

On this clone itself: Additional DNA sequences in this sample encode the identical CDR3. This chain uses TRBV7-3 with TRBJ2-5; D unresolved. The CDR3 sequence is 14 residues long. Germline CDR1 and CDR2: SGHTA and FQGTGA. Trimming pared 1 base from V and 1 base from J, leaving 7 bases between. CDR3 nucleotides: TGTGCCAGCAGCTTAATCGGCGGCCAAGAGACCCAGTACTTC. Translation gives CASSLIGGQETQYF. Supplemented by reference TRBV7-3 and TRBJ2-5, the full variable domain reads GAGVSQTPSNKVTEKGKYVELRCDPISGHTALYWYRQSLGQGPEFLIYFQGTGAADDSGLPNDRFFAVRPEGSVSTLKIQRTERGDSAVYLCASSLIGGQETQYFGPGTRLLVL.

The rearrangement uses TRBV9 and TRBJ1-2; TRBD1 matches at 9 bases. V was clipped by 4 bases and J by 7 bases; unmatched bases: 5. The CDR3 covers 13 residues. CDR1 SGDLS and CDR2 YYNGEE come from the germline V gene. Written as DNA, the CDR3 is TGTGCCAGCAGCAAGCGGGACAGGGTTGGCTACACCTTC. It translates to CASSKRDRVGYTF.

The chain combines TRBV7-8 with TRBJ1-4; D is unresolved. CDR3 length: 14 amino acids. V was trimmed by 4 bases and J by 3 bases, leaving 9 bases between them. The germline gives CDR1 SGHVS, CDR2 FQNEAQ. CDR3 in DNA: TGTGCCAGCAGCTACGTGAGTCCTAATGAAAAACTGTTTTTT. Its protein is CASSYVSPNEKLFF. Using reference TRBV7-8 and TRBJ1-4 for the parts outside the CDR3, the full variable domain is GAGVSQSPRYKVAKRGQDVALRCDPISGHVSLFWYQQALGQGPEFLTYFQNEAQLDKSGLPSDRFFAERPEGSVSTLKIQRTQQEDSAVYLCASSYVSPNEKLFFGSGTQLSVL.

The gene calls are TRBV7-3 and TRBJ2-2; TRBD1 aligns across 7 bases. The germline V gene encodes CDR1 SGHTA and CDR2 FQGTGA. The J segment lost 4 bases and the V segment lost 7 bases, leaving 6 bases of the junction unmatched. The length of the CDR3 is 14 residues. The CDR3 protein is CASKTGASTGELFF. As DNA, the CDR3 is TGTGCCAGCAAAACAGGGGCGAGCACCGGGGAGCTGTTTTTT.